What follows describes a single TCR beta chain. Its antigen is not known. The method was immunoSEQ multiplex PCR; TCRdb's version includes in-frame clones alone and lacks a portion of them. The sample holds some 15,000 clones; roughly 69% are singletons and the top ten take about 5.6%. The data belong to a study of tumor-infiltrating lymphocytes in localized non-small cell lung cancer. Across the study: The cohort mixed smokers and never-smokers, several histologies, and some post-neoadjuvant-chemotherapy samples. Resected tumor was paired with non-adjacent uninvolved lung from the same patient.

Study-wide results and limits: Tumor T-cell fraction from TCR sequencing was not associated with recurrence-free survival (p = 0.61).

Sequencing was carried out using lung tumor tissue. This receptor was identified in a human donor with non-small cell lung cancer.

The chain's CDR3 is CASSSGLAEIGTDTQYF. The DNA for the CDR3 is TGTGCCAGCAGCTCGGGACTAGCGGAAATAGGAACAGATACGCAGTATTTT. The rearrangement joins TRBV11-2 to TRBJ2-3, with 11 bases matching TRBD2. In germline, CDR1 is SGHAT, CDR2 FQNNGV. V shed 4 bases and J 3 bases; nucleotides not matched to a gene: 9. CDR3 length: 17 residues.